The sequence of this T cell receptor beta chain was determined in a study of identical twins. General study results and limits: Twins shared beta out-of-frame sequences in excess, but this excess was weaker.

Template switching (which added a universal primer site) was used, and cDNA carried unique molecular identifiers. Each CDR3 protein gets one entry after TCRdb re-called the 5' RACE reads with MiXCR. Of 460,000 or so distinct CDR3 sequences in the sample, 14% are singletons; the top ten hold about 0.53%. Concerning this clonotype itself: What it recognizes is unknown.

CDR1 is MNHEY and CDR2 is SVGAGI in the germline V gene. The ends were cut back, 6 bases at V and 5 bases at J, with 18 bases in the middle. This CDR3 contains 15 residues. The same data also went into a second study, on yellow fever vaccine responses in identical twins.

The sequence came from a woman under 30 in good health. The sequenced sample was CD4+ T cells sorted from blood. V and J are TRBV6-5 and TRBJ2-3; the D is unclear. The CDR3 here is CASSYGRGLVDTQYF. CDR3 DNA sequence: TGTGCCAGCAGCTATGGCCGTGGTTTGGTAGATACGCAGTATTTT.